The T cell receptor beta chain described here comes from a study of T cell responses to AZD1222 COVID-19 vaccine. For the study at large: Pooling of second doses given at about 4 or about 12 weeks was done.

Clones were sequenced by immunoSEQ multiplex PCR, and TCRdb holds only the in-frame ones, with some missing. This repertoire shows about 130,000 clones, around 84% found once; its top ten account for about 4%. The CDR3 runs to 14 residues. The V end was cut by 6 bases, the J end by 9 bases, with 15 bases between. Germline V gene lookup returns CDR1 MNHEY and CDR2 SMNVEV (reference sequence). This chain connects TRBV27 to TRBJ1-6; D unclear. The TCR comes from an adult in good health. The input for sequencing was peripheral blood, taken on day 0 of AZD1222 vaccination. Here the CDR3 DNA reads TGTGCCAGCAGCTCCGAGCCTCGTTTTTCACCCCTCCACTTT. The encoded protein is CASSSEPRFSPLHF.